The present entry profiles one T cell receptor (beta chain) with its context. Its antigen is as yet unknown. Other DNA sequences within the sample encode an identical CDR3. These data come from a study of T cell responses to AZD1222 COVID-19 vaccine. The table came from immunoSEQ multiplex PCR; TCRdb's copy has only in-frame clones and leaves some out. Among around 200,000 clones, approximately 91% were seen once, and the ten largest hold 0.99%. Study-wide results and limits: Clonal diversity was possibly underestimated, and the donors were mostly white British, with more females. Spike was spanned by vaccine-associated CD4 TCRs, which were dominant at 160-218 and 743-854.

From germline, CDR1 is MNHEY and CDR2 SVGAGI. The V and J ends lost 0 bases and 0 bases respectively, with 8 bases between them. The CDR3 is made up of 15 amino acids. Sequencing was performed on peripheral blood, taken on day 0 of AZD1222 vaccination. The gene calls are TRBV6-5 and TRBJ1-1; no firm D call. The sequence was obtained from an adult in good health. The DNA for the CDR3 is TGTGCCAGCAGTTACTCGGGCGGTTTGAACACTGAAGCTTTCTTT. Protein: CASSYSGGLNTEAFF.